Each of the 5 T cell receptor beta chains below was sequenced from the same sample in a study of blood T cells in healthy people across ages. Next came a second PCR, run for roughly 7 to 12 cycles, which used a sample-barcoded 5' primer along with a J-beta primer mix. TCRdb ran MiXCR on the 5' RACE reads and lists one entry per CDR3 protein. The sample includes roughly 1.5 million distinct CDR3 sequences, roughly two fifths seen only once; the top ten take less than 5%. Sequencing used blood. The receptors shown here come from a woman aged 18-29 years in good health.

The V gene is TRBV27, the J gene TRBJ2-1; 7 bases fit TRBD1. Germline-derived CDR1 and CDR2 are MNHEY and SMNVEV (reference sequence). The CDR3 consists of 14 residues. The V gene end was trimmed by 5 bases and the J gene end by 9 bases; junction bases not matched to a gene: 10. The CDR3 here is CASSDLTGLVEQFF. CDR3 bases: TGTGCCAGCAGTGATTTGACAGGGTTGGTTGAGCAGTTCTTC.

The table lists this clonotype with a few counts. CDR3 sequence reads: CASSYLAASTDTQYF. As DNA, the CDR3 is TGTGCCAGCAGTTACCTAGCGGCTAGCACAGATACGCAGTATTTT. The chain uses TRBV6-5 and TRBJ2-3, with 7 bases matching TRBD2. The V gene's germline CDR1 is MNHEY and CDR2 SVGAGI. This CDR3 spans 15 amino acids. The V and J ends lost 2 bases and 0 bases, in that order; junction bases with no gene match: 2.

This clonotype has ten or more counts. This sequence joins TRBV29-1 and TRBJ2-3; 7 bases are a match to TRBD2. The germline CDR1 and CDR2 sequences are SQVTM and ANQGSEA. This CDR3 comprises 14 residues. With 8 bases clipped from V and 2 bases from J, the junction kept 10 bases outside the gene matches. This CDR3 is CSTFTSASTDTQYF. In DNA form, the CDR3 reads TGCAGCACCTTCACTAGCGCCTCCACAGATACGCAGTATTTT.

Remarks on this clonotype: This may arise from a read error, as a much more abundant clone is one base away. This rearrangement joins TRBV5-5 to TRBJ1-5; D not resolved. Trimming took 4 bases from V and 5 from J, leaving 7 bases between them. This CDR3 contains 12 residues. Germline V gene data show CDR1 as SGHKS and CDR2 as YYEKEE (reference sequence). The chain's CDR3 is CASSVLDQPQHF. CDR3 bases: TGTGCCAGCAGCGTATTGGATCAGCCCCAGCATTTT.

In its sample, this clonotype was seen a few times. The J gene is TRBJ2-4, the V gene TRBV7-9; D gene unclear. CDR3 length: 15 amino acids. Germline CDR1 is SEHNR and CDR2 is FQNEAQ (reference sequence). The V end was cut by 1 base, the J end by 5 bases, with 12 bases between. The CDR3 is CASSLVERAENIQYF. Here the CDR3 DNA reads TGTGCCAGCAGCTTAGTCGAAAGGGCTGAAAACATTCAGTACTTC.